Presented here are 21 T cell receptor beta chains from one specimen sequenced in a study of lymphopenia after photon versus proton radiotherapy. Sequenced by immunoSEQ multiplex PCR; TCRdb stores in-frame clones only, minus some. The sample yields 20,000 to 25,000 clones, 75% to 90% seen once. The sequenced sample was peripheral blood, obtained from a patient treated with proton-based radiotherapy. Receptors originate from a man older than 75 with esophageal cancer.

The chain recombines TRBV27 with TRBJ2-7; 7 bases match TRBD1. V shed 2 bases, J shed 2 bases, and the junction held 6 bases outside the gene matches. The CDR3 runs 15 residues. Germline V gene sequence: CDR1 MNHEY, CDR2 SMNVEV (reference sequence). CDR3 sequence: CASSLKWDRTYEQYF. DNA for the CDR3: TGTGCCAGCAGTTTAAAATGGGACAGAACCTACGAGCAGTACTTC.

V usage is TRBV5-4 and J usage is TRBJ2-4; D ambiguous. V dropped 0 bases and J dropped 0 bases, with 7 bases sitting between them. Germline V CDR1 and CDR2: SGHNT, YYREEE (reference sequence). There are 15 residues in the CDR3. The CDR3 nucleotides are TGTGCCAGCAGCTTGGCATCCGTAGCCAAAAACATTCAGTACTTC. It specifies CASSLASVAKNIQYF.

The chain employs TRBV19 and TRBJ1-2; 8 nucleotides agree with TRBD1. Germline-derived CDR1 and CDR2 are LNHDA and SQIVND (reference sequence). This CDR3 region has 15 residues. V gave up 9 bases and J gave up 5 bases; unmatched junction bases: 14. The CDR3: CASYHGQGERYGYTF. CDR3 nucleotide sequence: TGTGCCAGCTATCACGGACAGGGCGAACGATATGGCTACACCTTC.

V and J are TRBV9 and TRBJ1-2, with a possible D match to TRBD1 (6 bases). This CDR3 is 14 amino acids long. Trimming removed 0 bases at V and 10 bases at J, with 16 bases between. CDR1 SGDLS and CDR2 YYNGEE come from the germline V gene. The CDR3 protein is CASSVVTQGTIYTF. As DNA, the CDR3 is TGTGCCAGCAGCGTAGTGACTCAGGGGACTATCTACACCTTC.

This clone has just one count. The gene calls are TRBV5-1 and TRBJ2-5, with D tentatively TRBD1 (6 bases). This CDR3 is 14 amino acids long. Trimming pared 7 bases from V and 0 bases from J, leaving 13 bases between. Germline loops: CDR1 SGHRS, CDR2 YFSETQ. The chain's CDR3 is CASGYRGYQETQYF. DNA of the CDR3: TGCGCCAGCGGATATAGGGGGTACCAAGAGACCCAGTACTTC.

This clone was counted a single time. The CDR3, as DNA: TGTGCCACCAGCAGAGATAGGGGACTAGCGGGATTAGAGACCCAGTACTTC. This codes for CATSRDRGLAGLETQYF. The chain joins TRBV15 to TRBJ2-5; 13 positions agree with TRBD2. CDR1 is LNHNV, CDR2 YYDKDF, per germline (reference sequence). This CDR3 comprises 17 residues. Trimming removed 0 bases from V and 4 bases from J; junction bases left unmatched: 5.

The chain joins TRBV18 to TRBJ2-7; D perhaps matches TRBD2 (6 bases). Germline CDR1 reads KGHSH; CDR2 reads LQKENI. The germline V and J ends were trimmed by 0 bases and 3 bases, with 21 bases remaining between them. The CDR3 sequence is 18 residues long. The CDR3 protein is CASSPPPPERETIYEQYF. The DNA of the CDR3 is TGTGCCAGCTCACCACCCCCCCCGGAACGGGAGACGATCTACGAGCAGTACTTC.

The chain employs TRBV15 and TRBJ2-2; D remains ambiguous. This CDR3 is 12 amino acids long. Per germline, CDR1 LNHNV and CDR2 YYDKDF (reference sequence). Trimming pared 3 bases from V and 7 bases from J, leaving 6 bases between. The CDR3 DNA follows: TGTGCCACCAGCAGGGAGTACGGGGAGCTGTTTTTT. Translating gives CATSREYGELFF. The full variable domain, completed using reference TRBV15 and TRBJ2-2, is DAMVIQNPRYQVTQFGKPVTLSCSQTLNHNVMYWYQQKSSQAPKLLFHYYDKDFNNEADTPDNFQSRRPNTSFCFLDIRSPGLGDTAMYLCATSREYGELFFGEGSRLTVL.

In DNA, the CDR3 is TGCGCCAGCAGTCCCGGGACAGGGGGCAACGAGCAGTACTTC. Protein: CASSPGTGGNEQYF. The rearrangement joins TRBV10-1 to TRBJ2-7; TRBD1 aligns across 12 bases. This CDR3 has 14 amino acids. The ends lost 5 bases at V and 5 bases at J; junction bases unmatched: 4. In germline, CDR1 is WNHNN, CDR2 SYGVQD (reference sequence).

This chain uses TRBV13 with TRBJ1-6; 10 bases match TRBD1. Germline V gene sequence: CDR1 PRHDT, CDR2 FYEKMQ (reference sequence). The CDR3 runs to 17 residues. Germline trimming cut 0 bases from V and 6 bases from J; bases unmatched to any gene: 5. The CDR3 here is CASSLGTGTGVNSPLHF. Here the CDR3 DNA reads TGTGCCAGCAGCTTAGGGACAGGGACAGGGGTTAATTCACCCCTCCACTTT.

This clone was recorded only once. V usage is TRBV6-1 and J usage is TRBJ2-3, with 8 bases matching TRBD1. This CDR3 is 14 amino acids long. The germline V gene has CDR1 MNHNS and CDR2 SASEGT. Trimming cost V 3 bases and J 3 bases; bases outside gene matches: 2. CDR3: CASSDRGPTDTQYF. In nucleotides, the CDR3 is TGTGCCAGCAGTGACAGGGGGCCAACAGATACGCAGTATTTT.

This chain connects TRBV4-1 to TRBJ1-1; D gene unclear. The germline V and J ends were trimmed by 4 bases and 8 bases, with 11 bases remaining between them. Per the germline V gene, CDR1 is MGHRA and CDR2 is YSYEKL. This CDR3 is 12 amino acids long. The CDR3 is CASSPRPAEAFF. CDR3 in DNA: TGCGCCAGCAGCCCCCGGCCGGCCGAAGCTTTCTTT.

The J gene is TRBJ1-1, the V gene TRBV25-1, with D possibly matching TRBD1 (6 bases). The germline gives CDR1 MGHDK, CDR2 SYGVNS. This CDR3 region has 15 residues. Trimming pared 4 bases from V and 1 base from J, leaving 13 bases between. The CDR3 sequence: CASSAEGHWNTEAFF. The CDR3 nucleotides are TGTGCCAGCAGTGCTGAGGGACATTGGAACACTGAAGCTTTCTTT.

The chain links TRBV2 to TRBJ1-6, with a possible D match to TRBD1 (6 bases). From germline, CDR1 is SNHLY and CDR2 FYNNEI. Trimming took off 3 bases at V and 9 bases at J, with 18 bases between the two ends. This CDR3 contains 16 residues. The CDR3 DNA follows: TGTGCCAGCAGTGAGCGCGGTCAGGGGATCGGTTCACCCCTCCACTTT. As protein: CASSERGQGIGSPLHF.

The V and J genes are TRBV27 and TRBJ2-1, with 9 bases fitting TRBD2. The CDR3 extends over 14 amino acids. Germline V gives CDR1 MNHEY, CDR2 SMNVEV (reference sequence). CDR3 protein: CATHAGGAYNEQFF. As DNA, the CDR3 is TGTGCGACGCACGCGGGAGGGGCCTACAATGAGCAGTTCTTC.

The V call is TRBV9, the J call TRBJ1-1; D is unresolved. The CDR3 loop spans 15 amino acids. The V end was cut by 0 bases, the J end by 3 bases, with 12 bases between. Germline CDR1 and CDR2: SGDLS and YYNGEE. The CDR3: CASSVGRGLDTEAFF. The DNA of the CDR3 is TGTGCCAGCAGCGTAGGGCGCGGGCTGGACACTGAAGCTTTCTTT. The variable domain in full, completed from reference TRBV9 and TRBJ1-1, reads DSGVTQTPKHLITATGQRVTLRCSPRSGDLSVYWYQQSLDQGLQFLIQYYNGEERAKGNILERFSAQQFPDLHSELNLSSLELGDSALYFCASSVGRGLDTEAFFGQGTRLTVV.

This chain connects TRBV4-3 to TRBJ1-3; no clear D. Deletions cut 1 base from V and 0 bases from J, with 13 bases between. Germline assignment: CDR1 LGHNA and CDR2 YSLEER. The CDR3 is 17 amino acids. CDR3 loop: CASSQGGTRSSGNTIYF. The CDR3 coding sequence is TGCGCCAGCAGCCAAGGGGGAACACGGAGCTCTGGAAACACCATATATTTT.

This sequence joins TRBV5-6 and TRBJ1-2; D is possibly TRBD1 (6 bases). The CDR3 is made up of 16 amino acids. Germline V gene sequence: CDR1 SGHDT, CDR2 YYEEEE. Trimming pared 3 bases from V and 0 bases from J, leaving 15 bases between. The CDR3 DNA reads as TGTGCCAGCAGCTCGATCCCGGGACACCCTAACTATGGCTACACCTTC. This encodes CASSSIPGHPNYGYTF.

The chain joins TRBV6-5 to TRBJ2-3, with TRBD2 matching 7 bases. The CDR3 length is 15 residues. Looked up from germline, CDR1 is MNHEY and CDR2 is SVGAGI. V shed 2 bases and J 3 bases; nucleotides not matched to a gene: 5. CDR3 sequence reads: CASSYVASGTDTQYF. The CDR3 nucleotides read TGTGCCAGCAGTTACGTAGCTAGCGGAACAGATACGCAGTATTTT.

The J gene is TRBJ2-2, the V gene TRBV6-6; perhaps TRBD2 as D (5 bases). The CDR3 has 13 amino acids. The germline V gene has CDR1 MNHNY and CDR2 SVGAGI (reference sequence). Trimming shortened V by 0 bases and J by 8 bases, and 7 bases separated the two germline ends. The CDR3 is CASSYSRGGELFF. The DNA of the CDR3 is TGTGCCAGCAGTTACTCCCGAGGGGGGGAGCTGTTTTTT.

The rearrangement joins TRBV5-4 to TRBJ2-7; D call uncertain. Trimming cost V 3 bases and J 2 bases, with 15 bases left between them. The CDR3 runs 15 residues. Germline V CDR1 and CDR2: SGHNT, YYREEE (reference sequence). The CDR3 sequence is CASSSTQTATYEQYF. DNA of the CDR3: TGTGCCAGCAGCTCTACCCAGACGGCAACCTACGAGCAGTACTTC.